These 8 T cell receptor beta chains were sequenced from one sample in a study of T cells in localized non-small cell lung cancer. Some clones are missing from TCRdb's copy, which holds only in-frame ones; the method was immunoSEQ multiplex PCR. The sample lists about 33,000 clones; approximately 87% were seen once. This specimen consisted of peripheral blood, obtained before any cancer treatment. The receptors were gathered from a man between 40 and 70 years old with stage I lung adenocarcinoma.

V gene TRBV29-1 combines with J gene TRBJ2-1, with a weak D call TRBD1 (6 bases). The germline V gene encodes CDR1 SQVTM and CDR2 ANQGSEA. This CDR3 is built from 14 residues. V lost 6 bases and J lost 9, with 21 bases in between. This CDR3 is CSVRGQSPFGEQFF. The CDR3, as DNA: TGCAGCGTGAGGGGACAATCCCCTTTTGGTGAGCAGTTCTTC.

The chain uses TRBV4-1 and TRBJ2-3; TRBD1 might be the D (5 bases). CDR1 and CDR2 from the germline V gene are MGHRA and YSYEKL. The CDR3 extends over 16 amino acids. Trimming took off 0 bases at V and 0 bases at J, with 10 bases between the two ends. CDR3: CASSQDVQGSTDTQYF. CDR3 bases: TGCGCCAGCAGCCAAGATGTCCAGGGAAGCACAGATACGCAGTATTTT.

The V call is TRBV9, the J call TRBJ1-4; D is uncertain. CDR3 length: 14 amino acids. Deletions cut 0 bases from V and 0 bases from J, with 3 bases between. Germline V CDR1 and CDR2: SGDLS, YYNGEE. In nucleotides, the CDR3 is TGTGCCAGCAGCGTAGACACAACTAATGAAAAACTGTTTTTT. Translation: CASSVDTTNEKLFF.

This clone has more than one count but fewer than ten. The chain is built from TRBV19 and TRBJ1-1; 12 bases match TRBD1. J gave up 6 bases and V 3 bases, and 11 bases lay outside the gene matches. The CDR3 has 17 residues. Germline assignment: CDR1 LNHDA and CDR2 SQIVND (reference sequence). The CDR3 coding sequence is TGTGCCAGTAGTATGGGGACAGGGGGCGCAAAATGGGCTGAAGCTTTCTTT. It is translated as CASSMGTGGAKWAEAFF. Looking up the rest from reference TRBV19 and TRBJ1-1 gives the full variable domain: DGGITQSPKYLFRKEGQNVTLSCEQNLNHDAMYWYRQDPGQGLRLIYYSQIVNDFQKGDIAEGYSVSREKKESFPLTVTSAQKNPTAFYLCASSMGTGGAKWAEAFFGQGTRLTVV.

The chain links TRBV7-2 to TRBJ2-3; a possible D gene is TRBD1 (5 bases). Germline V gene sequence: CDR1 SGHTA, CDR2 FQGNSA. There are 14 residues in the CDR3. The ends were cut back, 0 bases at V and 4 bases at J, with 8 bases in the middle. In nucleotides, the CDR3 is TGTGCCAGCAGCTTAGCGCCAGGGTCAGATACGCAGTATTTT. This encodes CASSLAPGSDTQYF.

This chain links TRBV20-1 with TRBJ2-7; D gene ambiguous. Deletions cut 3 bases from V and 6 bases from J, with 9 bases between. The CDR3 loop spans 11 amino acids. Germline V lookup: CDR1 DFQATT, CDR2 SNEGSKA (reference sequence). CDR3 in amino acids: CSASHGFEQYF. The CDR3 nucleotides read TGCAGTGCTAGTCACGGGTTCGAGCAGTACTTC.

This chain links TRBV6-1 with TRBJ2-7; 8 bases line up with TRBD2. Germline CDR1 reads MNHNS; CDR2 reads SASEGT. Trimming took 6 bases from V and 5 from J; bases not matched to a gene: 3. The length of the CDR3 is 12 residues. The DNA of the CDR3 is TGTGCCAGCAGCGTTAGCGGGGACGAGCAGTACTTC. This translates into CASSVSGDEQYF.

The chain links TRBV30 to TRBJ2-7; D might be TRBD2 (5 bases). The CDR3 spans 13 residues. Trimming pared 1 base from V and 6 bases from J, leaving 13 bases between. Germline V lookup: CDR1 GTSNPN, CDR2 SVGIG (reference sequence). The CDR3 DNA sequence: TGTGCCTGGAGTGCCGGACTTCAGGCCGAGCAGTACTTC. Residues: CAWSAGLQAEQYF.